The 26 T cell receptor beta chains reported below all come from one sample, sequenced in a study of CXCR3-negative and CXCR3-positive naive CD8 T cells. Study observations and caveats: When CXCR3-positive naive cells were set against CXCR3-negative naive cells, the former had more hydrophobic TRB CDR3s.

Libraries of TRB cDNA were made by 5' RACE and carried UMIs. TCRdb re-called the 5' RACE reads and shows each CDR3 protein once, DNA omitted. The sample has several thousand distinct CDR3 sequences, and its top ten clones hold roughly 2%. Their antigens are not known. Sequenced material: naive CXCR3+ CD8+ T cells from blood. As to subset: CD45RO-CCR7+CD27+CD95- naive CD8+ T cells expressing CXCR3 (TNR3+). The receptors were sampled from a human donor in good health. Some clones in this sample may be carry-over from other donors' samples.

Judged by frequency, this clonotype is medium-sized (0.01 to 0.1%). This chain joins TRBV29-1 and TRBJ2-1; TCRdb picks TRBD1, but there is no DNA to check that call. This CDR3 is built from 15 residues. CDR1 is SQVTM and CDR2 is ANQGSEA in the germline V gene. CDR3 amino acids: CSAGPRDRAYNEQFF.

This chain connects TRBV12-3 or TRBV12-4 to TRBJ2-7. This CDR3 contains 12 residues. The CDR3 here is CASSPSSYEQYF.

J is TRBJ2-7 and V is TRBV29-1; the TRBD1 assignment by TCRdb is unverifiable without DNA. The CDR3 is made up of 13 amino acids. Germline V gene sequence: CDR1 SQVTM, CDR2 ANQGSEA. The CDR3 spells CSVDRDSSYEQYF.

The CDR3 loop is CSVEDIQGFSNEQFF. The gene calls are TRBV29-1 and TRBJ2-1; TCRdb lists TRBD1, though no DNA is available to test this call. Germline CDR1 and CDR2: SQVTM and ANQGSEA. This CDR3 is 15 amino acids long.

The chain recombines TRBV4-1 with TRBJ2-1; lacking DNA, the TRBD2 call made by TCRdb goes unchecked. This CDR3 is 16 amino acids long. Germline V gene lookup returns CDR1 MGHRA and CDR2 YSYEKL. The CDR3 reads CASSHQREGRYNEQFF.

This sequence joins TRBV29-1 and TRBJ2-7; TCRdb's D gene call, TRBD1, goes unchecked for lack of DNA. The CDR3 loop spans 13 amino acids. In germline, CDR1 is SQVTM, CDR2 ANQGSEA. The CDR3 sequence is CSVVSRSSYEQYF.

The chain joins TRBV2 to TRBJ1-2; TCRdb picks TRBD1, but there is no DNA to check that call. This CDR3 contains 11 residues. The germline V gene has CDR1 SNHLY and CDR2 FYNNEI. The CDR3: CANRYTDGYTF.

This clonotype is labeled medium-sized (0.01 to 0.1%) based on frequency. This CDR3 reads CASSFQVLAPLHF. The gene calls are TRBV12-3 or TRBV12-4 and TRBJ1-6. This CDR3 comprises 13 residues.

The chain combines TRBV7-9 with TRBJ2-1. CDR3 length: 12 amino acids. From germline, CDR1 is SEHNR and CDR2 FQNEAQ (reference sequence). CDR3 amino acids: CASSFEYNEQFF.

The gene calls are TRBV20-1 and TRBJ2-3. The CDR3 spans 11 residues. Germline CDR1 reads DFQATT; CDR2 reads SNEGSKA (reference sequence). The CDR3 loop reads CSVSAADTQYF.

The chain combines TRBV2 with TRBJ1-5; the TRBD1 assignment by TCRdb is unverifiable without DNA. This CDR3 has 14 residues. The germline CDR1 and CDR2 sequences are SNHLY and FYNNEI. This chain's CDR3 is CASSARTGNQPQHF.

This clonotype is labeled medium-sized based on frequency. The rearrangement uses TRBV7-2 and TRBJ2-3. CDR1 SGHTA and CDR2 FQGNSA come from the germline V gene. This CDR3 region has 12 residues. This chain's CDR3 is CASSLARDTQYF.

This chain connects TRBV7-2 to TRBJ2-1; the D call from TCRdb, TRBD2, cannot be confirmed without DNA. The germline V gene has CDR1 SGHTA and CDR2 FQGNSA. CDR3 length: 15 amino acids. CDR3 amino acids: CASSLGRQEGNEQFF.

The CDR3 sequence: CASTSTGEETQYF. The chain employs TRBV11-2 and TRBJ2-5; the D call from TCRdb, TRBD1, cannot be confirmed without DNA. There are 13 residues in the CDR3. Germline V lookup: CDR1 SGHAT, CDR2 FQNNGV. The whole variable domain, remainder taken from reference TRBV11-2 and TRBJ2-5, is EAGVAQSPRYKIIEKRQSVAFWCNPISGHATLYWYQQILGQGPKLLIQFQNNGVVDDSQLPKDRFSAERLKGVDSTLKIQPAKLEDSAVYLCASTSTGEETQYFGPGTRLLVL.

CDR3 loop: CASRAETYEQYF. V is TRBV7-9 and J is TRBJ2-7. The CDR3 contains 12 residues. Germline V lookup: CDR1 SEHNR, CDR2 FQNEAQ (reference sequence).

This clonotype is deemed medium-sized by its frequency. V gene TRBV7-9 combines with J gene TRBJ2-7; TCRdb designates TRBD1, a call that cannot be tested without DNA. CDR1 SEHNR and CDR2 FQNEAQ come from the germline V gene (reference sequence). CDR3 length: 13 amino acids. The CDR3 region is CASSFGTVYEQYF.

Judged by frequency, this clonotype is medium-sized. The CDR3 sequence: CASSFWTGGYNSPLHF. V usage is TRBV7-2 and J usage is TRBJ1-6; TCRdb outputs TRBD1, but without DNA this stays unchecked. From germline, CDR1 is SGHTA and CDR2 FQGNSA. CDR3 length: 16 amino acids.

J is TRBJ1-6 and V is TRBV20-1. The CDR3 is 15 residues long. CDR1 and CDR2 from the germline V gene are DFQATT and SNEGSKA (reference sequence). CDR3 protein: CSARNRDFGSSPLHF.

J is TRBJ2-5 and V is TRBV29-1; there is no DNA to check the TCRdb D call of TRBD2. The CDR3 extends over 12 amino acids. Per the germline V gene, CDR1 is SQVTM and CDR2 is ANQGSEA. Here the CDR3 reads CSFLADQETQYF.

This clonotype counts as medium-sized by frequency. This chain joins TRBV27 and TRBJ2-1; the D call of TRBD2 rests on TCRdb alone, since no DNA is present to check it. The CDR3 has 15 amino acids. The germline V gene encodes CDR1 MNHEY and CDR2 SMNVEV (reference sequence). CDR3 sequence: CASSPLREVPPEQFF.

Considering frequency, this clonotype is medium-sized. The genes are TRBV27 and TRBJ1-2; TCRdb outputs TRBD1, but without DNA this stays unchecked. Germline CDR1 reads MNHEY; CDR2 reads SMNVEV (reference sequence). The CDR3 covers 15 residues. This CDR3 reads CASSSSWRLVRGYTF.

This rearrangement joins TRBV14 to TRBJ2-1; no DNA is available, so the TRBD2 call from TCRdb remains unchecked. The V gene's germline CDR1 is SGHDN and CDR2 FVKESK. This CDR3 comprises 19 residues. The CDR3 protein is CASSAKAGVLLVTYNEQFF.

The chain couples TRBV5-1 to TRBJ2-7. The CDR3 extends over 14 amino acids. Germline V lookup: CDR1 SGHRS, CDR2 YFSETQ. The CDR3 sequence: CASSFGRSNYEQYF. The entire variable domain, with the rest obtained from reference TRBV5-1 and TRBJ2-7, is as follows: KAGVTQTPRYLIKTRGQQVTLSCSPISGHRSVSWYQQTPGQGLQFLFEYFSETQRNKGNFPGRFSGRQFSNSRSEMNVSTLELGDSALYLCASSFGRSNYEQYFGPGTRLTVT.

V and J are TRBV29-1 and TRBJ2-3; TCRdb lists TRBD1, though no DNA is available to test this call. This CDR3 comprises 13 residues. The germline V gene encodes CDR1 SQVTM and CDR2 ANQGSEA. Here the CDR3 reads CSVPGLRKDTQYF.

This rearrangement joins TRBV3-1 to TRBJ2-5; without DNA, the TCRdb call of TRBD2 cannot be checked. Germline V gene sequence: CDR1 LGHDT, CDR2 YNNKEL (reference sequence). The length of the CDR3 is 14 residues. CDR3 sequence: CASSQALAGATQYF.

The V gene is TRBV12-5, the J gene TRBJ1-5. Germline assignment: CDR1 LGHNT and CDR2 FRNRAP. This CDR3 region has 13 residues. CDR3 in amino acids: CASGKDSNQPQHF.